The rows below give T cell receptor beta chains drawn from one sample of a study of identical twins. TCRdb reprocessed the 5' RACE reads with MiXCR, giving one entry per CDR3 protein. The sample consists of 400,000 to 550,000 distinct CDR3 sequences, 20% to 25% of them appearing once. The data were also submitted as part of a second study, on T cells expressing NK-cell markers.

Material: CD4+ T cells sorted from blood. The source is a woman aged 18-35 years in good health. CDR3s include the opening cysteine and the closing phenylalanine or tryptophan. Each record gives: J gene, V gene, CDR3 protein.

j_call: TRBJ2-5
v_call: TRBV6-5
cdr3_aa: CASSYFGLAGASETQYF

j_call: TRBJ2-7
v_call: TRBV20-1
cdr3_aa: CSARELAGPSYEQYF

j_call: TRBJ1-1
v_call: TRBV29-1
cdr3_aa: CSAEDRGTEAFF

j_call: TRBJ2-1
v_call: TRBV20-1
cdr3_aa: CSAPNFLSSYNEQFF

j_call: TRBJ2-5
v_call: TRBV20-1
cdr3_aa: CSAASPWGDQETQYF

j_call: TRBJ1-1
v_call: TRBV29-1
cdr3_aa: CSVAGGPNTEAFF

j_call: TRBJ2-2
v_call: TRBV20-1
cdr3_aa: CSGRAGVGGELFF

j_call: TRBJ1-1
v_call: TRBV5-1
cdr3_aa: CASSPGTGGLNTEAFF

j_call: TRBJ1-3
v_call: TRBV29-1
cdr3_aa: CSGAVIGNTIYF

j_call: TRBJ1-2
v_call: TRBV10-3
cdr3_aa: CAISNTDYYGYTF

j_call: TRBJ2-1
v_call: TRBV5-1
cdr3_aa: CASSPGVIAPHEQFF

j_call: TRBJ1-1
v_call: TRBV28
cdr3_aa: CASRFTGTVNTEAFF

j_call: TRBJ1-2
v_call: TRBV7-9
cdr3_aa: CAIERDRGLFYTF

j_call: TRBJ2-1
v_call: TRBV5-1
cdr3_aa: CASSSTGERNEQFF

j_call: TRBJ1-1
v_call: TRBV27
cdr3_aa: CASSPLYVGGTEAFF

j_call: TRBJ2-2
v_call: TRBV7-9
cdr3_aa: CASRTSGDHGELFF

j_call: TRBJ1-2
v_call: TRBV6-2/TRBV6-3
cdr3_aa: CASRGGTSNGYTF

j_call: TRBJ2-7
v_call: TRBV7-9
cdr3_aa: CASSLRDTYEQYF

j_call: TRBJ1-3
v_call: TRBV6-5
cdr3_aa: CASSRSGISGNTIYF

j_call: TRBJ2-1
v_call: TRBV7-2
cdr3_aa: CASSLAPSDEQFF

j_call: TRBJ2-3
v_call: TRBV15
cdr3_aa: CATSRDKADTQYF

j_call: TRBJ2-1
v_call: TRBV6-1
cdr3_aa: CASSSAARSDNEQFF

j_call: TRBJ2-7
v_call: TRBV4-3
cdr3_aa: CASSPSTGSYEQYF

j_call: TRBJ2-5
v_call: TRBV10-3
cdr3_aa: CAISYGRETQYF

j_call: TRBJ2-1
v_call: TRBV20-1
cdr3_aa: CSAYSGTATYNEQFF

j_call: TRBJ1-4
v_call: TRBV10-3
cdr3_aa: CATGDFSKLFF

j_call: TRBJ2-3
v_call: TRBV6-5
cdr3_aa: CASSFSGGAHTQYF

j_call: TRBJ2-1
v_call: TRBV3-1
cdr3_aa: CASSPDYYNEQFF

j_call: TRBJ1-1
v_call: TRBV20-1
cdr3_aa: CSARDRDEAFF

j_call: TRBJ2-2
v_call: TRBV5-1
cdr3_aa: CASSPSSGGTNTGELFF

j_call: TRBJ1-1
v_call: TRBV9
cdr3_aa: CASSVGQSAEAFF

j_call: TRBJ2-2
v_call: TRBV24-1
cdr3_aa: CATSDSGRNTGELFF

j_call: TRBJ2-7
v_call: TRBV20-1
cdr3_aa: CSASRTEPYEQYF

j_call: TRBJ1-3
v_call: TRBV5-5
cdr3_aa: CASSPTGASSGNTIYF

j_call: TRBJ1-1
v_call: TRBV30
cdr3_aa: CALTRGQDTEAFF

j_call: TRBJ2-1
v_call: TRBV7-9
cdr3_aa: CASNDRLAEQFF

j_call: TRBJ1-3
v_call: TRBV12-5
cdr3_aa: CASGNGNTIYF

j_call: TRBJ2-1
v_call: TRBV5-1
cdr3_aa: CASSVRSQAYEQFF

j_call: TRBJ2-1
v_call: TRBV6-1
cdr3_aa: CASRRRRDSWEQFF

j_call: TRBJ2-3
v_call: TRBV19
cdr3_aa: CASSIGGSRGYADTQYF

j_call: TRBJ2-6
v_call: TRBV29-1
cdr3_aa: CSVLDRGASSGANVLTF

j_call: TRBJ1-2
v_call: TRBV12-3/TRBV12-4
cdr3_aa: CASSPAGTGRNYGYTF

j_call: TRBJ1-1
v_call: TRBV12-3/TRBV12-4
cdr3_aa: CASSIGGVAFF

j_call: TRBJ2-3
v_call: TRBV6-5
cdr3_aa: CASSYRLAGGDTQYF

j_call: TRBJ2-1
v_call: TRBV10-3
cdr3_aa: CAISEPLPSPYNEQFF

j_call: TRBJ1-2
v_call: TRBV5-1
cdr3_aa: CASSLALDREARGYTF

j_call: TRBJ2-1
v_call: TRBV20-1
cdr3_aa: CSANGAPSGRANEQFF

j_call: TRBJ2-3
v_call: TRBV28
cdr3_aa: CASSSITEITLRTDTQYF

j_call: TRBJ2-3
v_call: TRBV29-1
cdr3_aa: CSVLGTGGTDTQYF

j_call: TRBJ2-3
v_call: TRBV7-8
cdr3_aa: CASSSGGGRTDTQYF

j_call: TRBJ1-6
v_call: TRBV10-3
cdr3_aa: CAISKQGADNSPLHF

j_call: TRBJ2-3
v_call: TRBV7-2
cdr3_aa: CASSLARGTFYTDTQYF

j_call: TRBJ2-7
v_call: TRBV11-3
cdr3_aa: CASSMGRRSSYEQYF

j_call: TRBJ2-1
v_call: TRBV3-1
cdr3_aa: CASSQDLRTSGYNEQFF

j_call: TRBJ1-5
v_call: TRBV6-2/TRBV6-3
cdr3_aa: CASSFRDSSQHF

j_call: TRBJ2-2
v_call: TRBV5-1
cdr3_aa: CASGRGVNTGELFF

j_call: TRBJ1-4
v_call: TRBV7-2
cdr3_aa: CASGLFGGGTNEKLFF

j_call: TRBJ1-6
v_call: TRBV5-1
cdr3_aa: CASSADRGAGALHF

j_call: TRBJ2-7
v_call: TRBV5-1
cdr3_aa: CASSLPTSGGIDEQYF